This TCR beta chain stems from a study of PD-1 blockade in classical Hodgkin lymphoma. The study's findings and limits: Nothing has yet pinned down what causes the repertoire differences, possibly disease activity or prior therapy.

Repertoires were generated with immunoSEQ multiplex PCR, while TCRdb's copy carries only in-frame clones and drops some. The sample records some 15,000 clones, approximately 91% being singletons. The time point here: newly diagnosed, previously untreated cHL patient sample. The CD8+ T cells came from thawed PBMCs through magnetic negative selection. V was pared by 2 bases and J by 4 bases, with 10 bases of the junction left unmatched. The CDR3 is 17 amino acids. Per the germline V gene, CDR1 is ENHRY and CDR2 is SYGVKD. With regard to this clone: Its antigen is undetermined.

This receptor was obtained from a human donor with classical Hodgkin lymphoma. The sequenced material came from CD8+ T cells from blood. The V and J genes are TRBV10-3 and TRBJ2-3; 9 nucleotides align to TRBD2. CDR3 sequence reads: CAISEGAGGLVADTQYF. DNA of the CDR3: TGTGCCATCAGTGAGGGGGCGGGAGGGTTGGTCGCAGATACGCAGTATTTT.